This section outlines one T cell receptor (beta chain) sequence together with its context. The sample comes from a study of cytomegalovirus exposure and HLA in healthy donors. CDR3 length equals 14 residues. J lost 4 bases, V lost 9 bases, and 10 bases had no gene match. Germline V gene sequence: CDR1 SGHRS, CDR2 YFSETQ. 60 Vbeta and 13 Jbeta primers were used in PCR. Data came from immunoSEQ multiplex PCR; TCRdb stores just in-frame clones and leaves some out. The sample has some 46,000 clones. Sample: PBMCs. The source of this sequence is a male donor in good health and CMV-seronegative. This chain joins TRBV5-1 and TRBJ2-1, with 7 bases aligning to TRBD1. As DNA, the CDR3 is TGCGCCACCCGGGACAGCTCGACTTACAATGAGCAGTTCTTC. It translates to CATRDSSTYNEQFF. The full variable domain, rest sourced from reference TRBV5-1 and TRBJ2-1, is KAGVTQTPRYLIKTRGQQVTLSCSPISGHRSVSWYQQTPGQGLQFLFEYFSETQRNKGNFPGRFSGRQFSNSRSEMNVSTLELGDSALYLCATRDSSTYNEQFFGPGTRLTVL.